A single sample is the source of the 8 T cell receptor beta chains below, sequenced in a study of spatial heterogeneity in lung cancer. Overall study results and limits: The number of expanded tumor alpha and beta chains correlated with mutation number.

Time point noted: sample taken at primary tumor resection. Using its own MiXCR run on the 5' RACE reads, TCRdb lists one record per CDR3 protein. Counted here are several hundred distinct CDR3 sequences, roughly 24% occurring once; the ten biggest clones make up over 20%. Antigens for these TCRs are unknown. Specimen: lung tumor tissue, collected at surgery. The receptors come from a male donor with early-stage non-small cell lung cancer.

The chain combines TRBV7-3 with TRBJ2-7; D unclear. From germline, CDR1 is SGHTA and CDR2 FQGTGA. The CDR3 consists of 13 residues. The V end was cut by 1 base, the J end by 0 bases, with 4 bases between. The CDR3 region is CASSLSSSYEQYF. Written as DNA, the CDR3 is TGTGCCAGCAGCTTAAGTAGCTCCTACGAGCAGTACTTC.

By sample share, this clonotype is medium-sized. The chain carries TRBV12-3 or TRBV12-4 and TRBJ2-1, with TRBD2 identical over 8 bases. The CDR3 is made up of 16 amino acids. V shed 3 bases, J shed 8 bases, and the junction held 12 bases outside the gene matches. The CDR3 sequence is CASSFPAGTRGDEQFF. The CDR3 DNA reads TGTGCCAGCAGTTTCCCTGCCGGGACTAGGGGCGATGAGCAGTTCTTC.

Within the sample, this clonotype is large. The chain carries TRBV5-6 and TRBJ2-7; 8 bases match TRBD1. Germline loops: CDR1 SGHDT, CDR2 YYEEEE. This CDR3 contains 14 residues. V dropped 4 bases and J dropped 2; count of bases not matched to a gene: 5. The CDR3 DNA reads TGTGCCAGCAGCCGGGACAGGTTCCCCTACGAGCAGTACTTC. Residues: CASSRDRFPYEQYF.

This clonotype occurred a few times. The rearrangement joins TRBV11-2 to TRBJ1-5; D call uncertain. The ends were cut back, 3 bases at V and 3 bases at J, with 6 bases in the middle. CDR1 and CDR2 (germline): SGHAT, FQNNGV. The CDR3 covers 13 residues. The CDR3 bases are TGTGCCAGCAGCTTGATCGACAATCAGCCCCAGCATTTT. Its protein product is CASSLIDNQPQHF.

In the case of this clonotype: The junction and the germline gene differ at one end; a read error may be behind it. The gene calls are TRBV28 and TRBJ2-5; D gene unclear. The germline V gene encodes CDR1 MDHEN and CDR2 SYDVKM. The CDR3 runs 13 residues. The CDR3 loop is CASTEIQQETRYF. CDR3 DNA: TGTGCCAGCACCGAGATCCAGCAAGAGACCCGGTACTTC.

In this sample, this clonotype turned up a few times. The rearrangement joins TRBV6-5 to TRBJ1-4; the match to TRBD1 covers 7 bases. Looked up from germline, CDR1 is MNHEY and CDR2 is SVGAGI. CDR3 length equals 16 residues. V was clipped by 0 bases and J by 8 bases; unmatched bases: 9. The CDR3 sequence is CASSYSGQAGGEKLFF. The DNA for the CDR3 is TGTGCCAGCAGTTACTCCGGACAGGCGGGGGGAGAAAAACTGTTTTTT.

This clonotype is termed large (0.1 to 1%). The chain couples TRBV6-5 to TRBJ1-5, with a tentative D call TRBD1 (6 bases). V gave up 5 bases and J gave up 2 bases, with 13 bases separating them. This CDR3 is 15 amino acids long. Looked up from germline, CDR1 is MNHEY and CDR2 is SVGAGI. CDR3 nucleotide sequence: TGTGCCAGCAGTCCACAGGGTTCGCGCAATCAGCCCCAGCATTTT. Protein product: CASSPQGSRNQPQHF.

Within the sample, this clonotype is medium-sized. This rearrangement joins TRBV7-3 to TRBJ2-1; 7 positions match TRBD2. The junction had 7 bases not matched to a gene; V was cut back by 0 bases and J by 5 bases. Germline values: CDR1 SGHTA, CDR2 FQGTGA. The CDR3 is 16 residues long. CDR3 coding DNA: TGTGCCAGCAGCTTAACGTCTAGCGGCCTACACAATGAGCAGTTCTTC. Protein sequence: CASSLTSSGLHNEQFF.